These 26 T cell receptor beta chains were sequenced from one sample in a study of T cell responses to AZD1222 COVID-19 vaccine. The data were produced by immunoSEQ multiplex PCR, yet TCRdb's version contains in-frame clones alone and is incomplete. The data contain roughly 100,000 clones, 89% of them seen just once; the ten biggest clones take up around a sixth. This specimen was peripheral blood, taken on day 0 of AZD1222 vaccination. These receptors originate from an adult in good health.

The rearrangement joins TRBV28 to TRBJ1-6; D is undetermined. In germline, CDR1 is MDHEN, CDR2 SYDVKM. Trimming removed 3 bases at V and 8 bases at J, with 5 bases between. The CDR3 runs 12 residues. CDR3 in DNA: TGTGCCAGCAGTTTCGAATATTCACCCCTCCACTTT. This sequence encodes CASSFEYSPLHF.

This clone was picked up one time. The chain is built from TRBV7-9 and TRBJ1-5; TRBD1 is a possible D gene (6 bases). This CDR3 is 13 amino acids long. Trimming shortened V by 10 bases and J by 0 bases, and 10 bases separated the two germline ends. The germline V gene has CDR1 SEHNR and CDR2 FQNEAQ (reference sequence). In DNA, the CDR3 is TGTGCCACTTCGACAGGTAGCAATCAGCCCCAGCATTTT. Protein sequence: CATSTGSNQPQHF.

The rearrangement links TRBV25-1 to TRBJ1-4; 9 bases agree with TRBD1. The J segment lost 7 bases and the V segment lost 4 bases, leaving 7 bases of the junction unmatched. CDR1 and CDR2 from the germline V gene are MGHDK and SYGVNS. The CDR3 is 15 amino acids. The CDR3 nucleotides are TGTGCCAGCAGTGGCCCGACAGGGGGATTTGAAAAACTGTTTTTT. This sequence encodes CASSGPTGGFEKLFF.

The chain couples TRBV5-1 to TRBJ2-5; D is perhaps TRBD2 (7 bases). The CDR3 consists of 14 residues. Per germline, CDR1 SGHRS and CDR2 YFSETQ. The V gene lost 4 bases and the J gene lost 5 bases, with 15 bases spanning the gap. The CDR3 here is CASSGVGGHETQYF. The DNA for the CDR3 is TGCGCCAGCAGCGGAGTGGGGGGGCACGAGACCCAGTACTTC.

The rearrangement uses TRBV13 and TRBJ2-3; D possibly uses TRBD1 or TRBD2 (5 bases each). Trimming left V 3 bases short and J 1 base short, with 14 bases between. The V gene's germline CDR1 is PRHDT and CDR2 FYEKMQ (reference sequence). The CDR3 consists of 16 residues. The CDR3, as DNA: TGTGCCAGCAGCTTCCCTGAAAGGGACGGCACAGATACGCAGTATTTT. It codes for CASSFPERDGTDTQYF.

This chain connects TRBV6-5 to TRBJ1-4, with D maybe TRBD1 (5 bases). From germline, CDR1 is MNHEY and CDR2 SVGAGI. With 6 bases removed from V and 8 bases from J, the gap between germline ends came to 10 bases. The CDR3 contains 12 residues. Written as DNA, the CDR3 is TGTGCCAGCAGCCAGGGTGGAGAAAAACTGTTTTTT. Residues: CASSQGGEKLFF.

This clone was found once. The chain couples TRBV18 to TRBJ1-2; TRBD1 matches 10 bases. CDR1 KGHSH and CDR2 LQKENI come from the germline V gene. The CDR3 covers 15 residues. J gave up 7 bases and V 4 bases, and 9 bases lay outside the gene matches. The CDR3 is CASSQSGTGVFGYTF. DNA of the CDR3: TGTGCCAGCTCACAAAGCGGGACAGGGGTTTTTGGCTACACCTTC.

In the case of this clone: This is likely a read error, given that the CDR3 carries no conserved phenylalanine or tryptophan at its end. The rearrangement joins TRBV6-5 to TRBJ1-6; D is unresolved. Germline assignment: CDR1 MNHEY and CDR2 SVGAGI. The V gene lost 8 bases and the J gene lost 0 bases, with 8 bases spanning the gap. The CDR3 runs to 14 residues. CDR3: CASAGRSYNSPLHL. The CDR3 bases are TGTGCCAGCGCCGGACGCTCCTATAATTCACCCCTCCACCTT.

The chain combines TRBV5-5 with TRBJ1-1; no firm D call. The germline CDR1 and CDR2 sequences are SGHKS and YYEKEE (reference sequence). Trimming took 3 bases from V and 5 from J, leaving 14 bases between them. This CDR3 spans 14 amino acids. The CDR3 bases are TGTGCCAGCAGCTCGCCGCCTCCAAGGACTGAAGCTTTCTTT. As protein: CASSSPPPRTEAFF.

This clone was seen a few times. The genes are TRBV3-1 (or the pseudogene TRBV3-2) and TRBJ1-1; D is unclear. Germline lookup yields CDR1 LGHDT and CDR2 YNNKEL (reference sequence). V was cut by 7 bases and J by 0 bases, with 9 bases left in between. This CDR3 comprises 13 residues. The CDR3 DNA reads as TGTGCCAGCAAAAGACAACTGAACACTGAAGCTTTCTTT. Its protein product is CASKRQLNTEAFF.

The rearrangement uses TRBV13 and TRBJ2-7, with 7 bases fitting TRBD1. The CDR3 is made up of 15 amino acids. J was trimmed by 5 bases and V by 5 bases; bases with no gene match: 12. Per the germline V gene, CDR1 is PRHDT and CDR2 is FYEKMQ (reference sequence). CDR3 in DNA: TGTGCCAGCAGCCCGGTCGGGACAGCTAGTAACGAGCAGTACTTC. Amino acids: CASSPVGTASNEQYF.

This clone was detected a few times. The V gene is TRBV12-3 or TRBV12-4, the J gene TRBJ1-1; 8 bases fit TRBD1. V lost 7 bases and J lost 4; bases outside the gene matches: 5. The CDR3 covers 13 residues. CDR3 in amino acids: CASTLQGGTEAFF. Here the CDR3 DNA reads TGTGCCAGCACCCTACAGGGGGGCACTGAAGCTTTCTTT.

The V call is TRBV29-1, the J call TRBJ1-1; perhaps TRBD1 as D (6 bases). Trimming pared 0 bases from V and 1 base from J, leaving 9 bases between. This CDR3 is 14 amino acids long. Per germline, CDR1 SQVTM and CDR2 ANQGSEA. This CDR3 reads CSVEEGARNTEAFF. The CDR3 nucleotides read TGCAGCGTTGAAGAGGGGGCTAGGAACACTGAAGCTTTCTTT.

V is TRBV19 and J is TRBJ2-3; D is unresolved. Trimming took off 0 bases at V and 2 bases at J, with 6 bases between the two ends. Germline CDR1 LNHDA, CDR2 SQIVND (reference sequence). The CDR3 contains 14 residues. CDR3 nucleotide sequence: TGTGCCAGTAGTATAGATGGCCTCACAGATACGCAGTATTTT. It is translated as CASSIDGLTDTQYF.

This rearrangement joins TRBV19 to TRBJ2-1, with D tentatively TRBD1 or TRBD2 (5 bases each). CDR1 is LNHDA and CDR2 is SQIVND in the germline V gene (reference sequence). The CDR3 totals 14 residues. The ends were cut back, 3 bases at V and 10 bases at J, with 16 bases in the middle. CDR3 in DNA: TGTGCCAGTAGTATCAGTGGGACGGCCGCCGAGCAGTTCTTC. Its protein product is CASSISGTAAEQFF. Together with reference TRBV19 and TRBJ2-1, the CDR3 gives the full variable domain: DGGITQSPKYLFRKEGQNVTLSCEQNLNHDAMYWYRQDPGQGLRLIYYSQIVNDFQKGDIAEGYSVSREKKESFPLTVTSAQKNPTAFYLCASSISGTAAEQFFGPGTRLTVL.

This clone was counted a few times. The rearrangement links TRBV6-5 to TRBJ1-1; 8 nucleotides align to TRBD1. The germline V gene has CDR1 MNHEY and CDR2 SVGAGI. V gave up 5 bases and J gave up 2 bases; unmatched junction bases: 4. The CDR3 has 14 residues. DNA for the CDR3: TGTGCCAGCAGTCCTCAGGGGGCAAACACTGAAGCTTTCTTT. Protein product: CASSPQGANTEAFF.

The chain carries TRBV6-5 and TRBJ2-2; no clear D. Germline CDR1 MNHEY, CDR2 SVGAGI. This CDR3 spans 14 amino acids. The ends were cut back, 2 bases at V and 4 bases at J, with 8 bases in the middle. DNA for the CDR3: TGTGCCAGCAGTTACGCGGCGGCCACCGGGGAGCTGTTTTTT. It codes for CASSYAAATGELFF.

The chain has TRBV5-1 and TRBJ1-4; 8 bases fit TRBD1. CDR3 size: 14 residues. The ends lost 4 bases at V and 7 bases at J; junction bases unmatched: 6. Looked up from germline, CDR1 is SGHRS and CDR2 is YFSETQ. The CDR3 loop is CASSSDRGFEKLFF. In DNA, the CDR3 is TGCGCCAGCAGCAGCGACAGGGGTTTTGAAAAACTGTTTTTT.

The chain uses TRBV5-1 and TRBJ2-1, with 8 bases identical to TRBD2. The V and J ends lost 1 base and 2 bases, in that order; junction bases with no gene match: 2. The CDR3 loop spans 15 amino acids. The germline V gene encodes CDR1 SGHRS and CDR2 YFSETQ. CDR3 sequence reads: CASSLRRGAYNEQFF. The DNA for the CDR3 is TGCGCCAGCAGCTTGAGGCGGGGGGCCTACAATGAGCAGTTCTTC.

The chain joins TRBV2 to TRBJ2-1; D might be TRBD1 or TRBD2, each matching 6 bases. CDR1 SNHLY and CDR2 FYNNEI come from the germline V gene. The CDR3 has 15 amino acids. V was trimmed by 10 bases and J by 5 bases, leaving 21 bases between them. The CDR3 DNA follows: TGTGCCATCTCAGGGGTGGAGGGGCCTGACAATGAGCAGTTCTTC. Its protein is CAISGVEGPDNEQFF. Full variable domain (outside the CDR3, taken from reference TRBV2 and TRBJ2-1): EPEVTQTPSHQVTQMGQEVILRCVPISNHLYFYWYRQILGQKVEFLVSFYNNEISEKSEIFDDQFSVERPDGSNFTLKIRSTKLEDSAMYFCAISGVEGPDNEQFFGPGTRLTVL.

CDR3 nucleotides: TGTGCCAGCAGCTGGACAGGGGATAATGAAAAACTGTTTTTT. It encodes CASSWTGDNEKLFF. The V and J genes are TRBV5-4 and TRBJ1-4; 9 bases agree with TRBD1. CDR3 length equals 14 residues. V lost 3 bases to trimming and J lost 4 bases; unmatched junction nucleotides: 1. Germline V gene lookup returns CDR1 SGHNT and CDR2 YYREEE (reference sequence). Combining the CDR3 with reference TRBV5-4 and TRBJ1-4 gives the whole variable domain ETGVTQSPTHLIKTRGQQVTLRCSSQSGHNTVSWYQQALGQGPQFIFQYYREEENGRGNFPPRFSGLQFPNYSSELNVNALELDDSALYLCASSWTGDNEKLFFGSGTQLSVL.

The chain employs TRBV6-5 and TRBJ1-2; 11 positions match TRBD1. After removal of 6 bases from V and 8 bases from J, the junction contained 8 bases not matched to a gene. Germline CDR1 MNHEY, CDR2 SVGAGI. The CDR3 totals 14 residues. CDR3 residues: CASRQDRGREGYTF. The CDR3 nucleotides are TGTGCCAGCAGGCAGGACAGGGGGCGCGAGGGCTACACCTTC.

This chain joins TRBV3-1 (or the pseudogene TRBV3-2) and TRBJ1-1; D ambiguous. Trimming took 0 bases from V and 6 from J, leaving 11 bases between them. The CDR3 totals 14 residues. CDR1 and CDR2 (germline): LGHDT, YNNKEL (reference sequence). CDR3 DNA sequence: TGTGCCAGCAGCCAAGATCCCCGCCCCGCTGAAGCTTTCTTT. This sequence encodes CASSQDPRPAEAFF.

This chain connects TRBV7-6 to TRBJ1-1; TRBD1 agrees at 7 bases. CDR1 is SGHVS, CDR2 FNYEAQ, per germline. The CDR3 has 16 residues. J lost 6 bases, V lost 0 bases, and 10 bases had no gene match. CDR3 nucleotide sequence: TGTGCCAGCAGCTTAGCCCGGGACAGCTCTCTCCCTGAAGCTTTCTTT. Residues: CASSLARDSSLPEAFF. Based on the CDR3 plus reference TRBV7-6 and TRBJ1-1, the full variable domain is GAGVSQSPRYKVTKRGQDVALRCDPISGHVSLYWYRQALGQGPEFLTYFNYEAQQDKSGLPNDRFSAERPEGSISTLTIQRTEQRDSAMYRCASSLARDSSLPEAFFGQGTRLTVV.

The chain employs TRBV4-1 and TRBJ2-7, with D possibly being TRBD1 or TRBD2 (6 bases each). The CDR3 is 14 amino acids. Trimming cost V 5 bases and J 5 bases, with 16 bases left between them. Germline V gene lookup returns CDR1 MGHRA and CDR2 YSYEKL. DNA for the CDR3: TGCGCCAGCAGCTACCGGGGGCCCACGGACGAGCAGTACTTC. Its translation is CASSYRGPTDEQYF.

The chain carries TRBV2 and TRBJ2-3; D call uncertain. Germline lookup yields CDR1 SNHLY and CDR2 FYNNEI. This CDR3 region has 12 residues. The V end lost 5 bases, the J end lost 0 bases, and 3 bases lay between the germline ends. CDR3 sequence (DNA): TGTGCCAGCAGTACTAGCACAGATACGCAGTATTTT. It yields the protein CASSTSTDTQYF.